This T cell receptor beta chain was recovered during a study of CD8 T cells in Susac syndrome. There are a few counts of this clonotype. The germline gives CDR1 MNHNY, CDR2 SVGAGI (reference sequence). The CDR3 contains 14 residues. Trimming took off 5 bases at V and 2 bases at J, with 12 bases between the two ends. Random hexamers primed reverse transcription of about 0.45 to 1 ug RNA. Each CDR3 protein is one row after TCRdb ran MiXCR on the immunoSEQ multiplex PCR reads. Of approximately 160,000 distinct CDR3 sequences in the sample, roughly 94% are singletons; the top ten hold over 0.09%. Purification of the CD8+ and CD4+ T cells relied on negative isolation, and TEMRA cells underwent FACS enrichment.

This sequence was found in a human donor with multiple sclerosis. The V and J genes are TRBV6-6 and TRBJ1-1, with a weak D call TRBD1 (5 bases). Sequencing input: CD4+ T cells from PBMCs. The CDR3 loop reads CASSPAGGNTEAFF. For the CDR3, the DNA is TGTGCCAGCAGTCCCGCCGGGGGAAACACTGAAGCTTTCTTT.